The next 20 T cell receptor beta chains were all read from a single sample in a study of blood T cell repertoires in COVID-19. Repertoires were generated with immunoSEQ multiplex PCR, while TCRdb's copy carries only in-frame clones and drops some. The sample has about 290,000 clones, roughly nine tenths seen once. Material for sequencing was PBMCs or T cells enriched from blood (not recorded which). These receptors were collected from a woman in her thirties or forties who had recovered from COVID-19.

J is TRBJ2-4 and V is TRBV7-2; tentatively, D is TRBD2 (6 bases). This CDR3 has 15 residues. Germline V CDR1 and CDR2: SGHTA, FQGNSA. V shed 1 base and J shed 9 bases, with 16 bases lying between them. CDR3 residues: CASSLDPTGEIIQYF. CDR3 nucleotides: TGTGCCAGCAGCTTAGACCCAACGGGAGAGATCATTCAGTACTTC.

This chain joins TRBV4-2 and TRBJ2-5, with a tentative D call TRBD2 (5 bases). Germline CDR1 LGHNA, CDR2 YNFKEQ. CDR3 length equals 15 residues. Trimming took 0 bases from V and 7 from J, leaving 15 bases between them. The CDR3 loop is CASSQDLAYGGTQYF. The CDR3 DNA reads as TGTGCCAGCAGCCAAGATCTGGCCTACGGAGGGACCCAGTACTTC.

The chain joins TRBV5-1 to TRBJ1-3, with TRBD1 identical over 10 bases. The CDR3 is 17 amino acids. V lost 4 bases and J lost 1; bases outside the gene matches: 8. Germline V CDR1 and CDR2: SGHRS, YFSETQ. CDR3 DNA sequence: TGCGCCAGCAGCCCCGGGACAGGGGTTGTTTCTGGAAACACCATATATTTT. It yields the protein CASSPGTGVVSGNTIYF.

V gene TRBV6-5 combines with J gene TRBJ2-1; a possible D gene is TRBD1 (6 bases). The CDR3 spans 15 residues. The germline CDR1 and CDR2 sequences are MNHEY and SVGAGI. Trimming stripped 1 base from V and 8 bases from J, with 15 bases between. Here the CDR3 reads CASSYWQGRSDEQFF. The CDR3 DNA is TGTGCCAGCAGTTACTGGCAGGGGCGTTCGGATGAGCAGTTCTTC.

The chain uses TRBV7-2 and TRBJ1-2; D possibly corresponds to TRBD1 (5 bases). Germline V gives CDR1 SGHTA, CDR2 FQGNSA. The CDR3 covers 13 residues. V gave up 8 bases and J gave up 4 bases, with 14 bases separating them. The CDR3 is CASPLGPTYGYTF. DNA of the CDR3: TGTGCCAGCCCCCTGGGGCCGACCTATGGCTACACCTTC. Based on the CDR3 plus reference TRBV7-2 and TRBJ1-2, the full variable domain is GAGVSQSPSNKVTEKGKDVELRCDPISGHTALYWYRQSLGQGLEFLIYFQGNSAPDKSGLPSDRFSAERTGGSVSTLTIQRTQQEDSAVYLCASPLGPTYGYTFGSGTRLTVV.

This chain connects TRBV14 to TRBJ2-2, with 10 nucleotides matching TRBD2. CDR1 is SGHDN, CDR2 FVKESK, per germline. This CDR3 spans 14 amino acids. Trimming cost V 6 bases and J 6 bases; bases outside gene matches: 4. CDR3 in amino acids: CASRASGSAGELFF. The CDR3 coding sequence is TGTGCCAGCAGAGCTAGCGGGAGTGCCGGGGAGCTGTTTTTT.

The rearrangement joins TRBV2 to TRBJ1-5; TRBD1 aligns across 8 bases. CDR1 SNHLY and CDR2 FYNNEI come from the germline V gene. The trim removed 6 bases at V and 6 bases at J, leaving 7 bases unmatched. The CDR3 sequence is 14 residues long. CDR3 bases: TGTGCCAGCAGAACAGGGGGAAGGGGTCAGCCCCAGCATTTT. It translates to CASRTGGRGQPQHF. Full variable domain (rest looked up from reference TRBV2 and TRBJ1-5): EPEVTQTPSHQVTQMGQEVILRCVPISNHLYFYWYRQILGQKVEFLVSFYNNEISEKSEIFDDQFSVERPDGSNFTLKIRSTKLEDSAMYFCASRTGGRGQPQHFGDGTRLSIL.

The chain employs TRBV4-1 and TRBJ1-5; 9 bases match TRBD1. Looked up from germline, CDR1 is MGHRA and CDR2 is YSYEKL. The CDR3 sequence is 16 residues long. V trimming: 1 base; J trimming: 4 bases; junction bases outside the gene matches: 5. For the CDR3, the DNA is TGCGCCAGCAGCCAAGGAGTGACAGGGGGAAATCAGCCCCAGCATTTT. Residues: CASSQGVTGGNQPQHF.

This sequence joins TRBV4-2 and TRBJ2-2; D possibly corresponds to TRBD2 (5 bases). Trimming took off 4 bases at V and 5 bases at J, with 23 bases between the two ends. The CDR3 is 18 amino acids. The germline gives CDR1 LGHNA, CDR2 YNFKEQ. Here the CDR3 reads CASSRNVGRDRITGELFF. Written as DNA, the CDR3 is TGTGCCAGCAGCCGCAACGTAGGCCGGGATAGGATAACCGGGGAGCTGTTTTTT.

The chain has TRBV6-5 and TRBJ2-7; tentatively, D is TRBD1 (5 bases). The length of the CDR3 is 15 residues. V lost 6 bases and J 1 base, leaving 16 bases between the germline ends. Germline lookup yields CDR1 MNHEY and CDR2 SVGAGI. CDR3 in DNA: TGTGCCAGCAGGTTATACAGGAGACAGTCCTACGAGCAGTACTTC. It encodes CASRLYRRQSYEQYF.

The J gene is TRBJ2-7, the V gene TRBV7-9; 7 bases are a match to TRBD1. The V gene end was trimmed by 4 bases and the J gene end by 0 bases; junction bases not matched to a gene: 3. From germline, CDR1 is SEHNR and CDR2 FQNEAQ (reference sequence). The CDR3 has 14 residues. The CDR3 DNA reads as TGTGCCAGCAGCTCTCGACAGGGCTCCTACGAGCAGTACTTC. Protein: CASSSRQGSYEQYF.

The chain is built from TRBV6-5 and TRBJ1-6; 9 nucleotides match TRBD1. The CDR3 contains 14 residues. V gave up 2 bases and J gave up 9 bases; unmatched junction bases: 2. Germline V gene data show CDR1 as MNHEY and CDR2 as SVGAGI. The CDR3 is CASSYEQGASPLHF. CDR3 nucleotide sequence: TGTGCCAGCAGTTACGAACAGGGGGCTTCACCCCTCCACTTT.

CDR3 region: CASSLGLAGGTKNIQYF. Here the CDR3 DNA reads TGTGCCAGCAGCCTCGGACTAGCGGGAGGGACAAAAAACATTCAGTACTTC. The chain couples TRBV5-4 to TRBJ2-4, with TRBD2 matching over 15 bases. Per germline, CDR1 SGHNT and CDR2 YYREEE (reference sequence). V gave up 4 bases and J gave up 4 bases; unmatched junction bases: 6. The length of the CDR3 is 17 residues.

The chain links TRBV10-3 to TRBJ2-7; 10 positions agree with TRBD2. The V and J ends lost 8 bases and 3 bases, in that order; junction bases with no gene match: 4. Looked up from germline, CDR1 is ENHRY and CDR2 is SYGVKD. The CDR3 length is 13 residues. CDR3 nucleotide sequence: TGTGCCATCTCTAGCGGGAGTATCTACGAGCAGTACTTC. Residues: CAISSGSIYEQYF.

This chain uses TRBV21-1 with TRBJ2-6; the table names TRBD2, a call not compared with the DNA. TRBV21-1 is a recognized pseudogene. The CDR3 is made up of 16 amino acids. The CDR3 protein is CASPHDPRGGENVLTF. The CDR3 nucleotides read TGTGCCAGCCCCCATGACCCGAGGGGGGGGGAGAACGTCCTGACTTTC.

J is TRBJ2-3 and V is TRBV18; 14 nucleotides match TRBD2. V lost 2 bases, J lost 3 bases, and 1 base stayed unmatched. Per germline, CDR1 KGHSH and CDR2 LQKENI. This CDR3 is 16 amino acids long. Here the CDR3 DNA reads TGTGCCAGCTCACCAGGACTAGCGGGAGGAACAGATACGCAGTATTTT. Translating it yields CASSPGLAGGTDTQYF.

The CDR3 sequence: CATRSPLVSYNEQFF. In DNA form, the CDR3 reads TGTGCCACCCGATCCCCTTTAGTTTCCTACAATGAGCAGTTCTTC. The chain combines TRBV6-5 with TRBJ2-1; D remains ambiguous. Per germline, CDR1 MNHEY and CDR2 SVGAGI. The CDR3 extends over 15 amino acids. Trimming left V 10 bases short and J 1 base short, with 17 bases between.

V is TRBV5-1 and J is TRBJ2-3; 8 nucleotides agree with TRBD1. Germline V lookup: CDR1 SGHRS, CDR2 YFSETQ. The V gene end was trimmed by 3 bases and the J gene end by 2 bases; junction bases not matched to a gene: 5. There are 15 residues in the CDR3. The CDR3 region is CASSSGQANTDTQYF. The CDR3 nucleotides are TGCGCCAGCAGCTCGGGACAGGCGAACACAGATACGCAGTATTTT. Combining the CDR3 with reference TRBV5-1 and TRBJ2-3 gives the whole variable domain KAGVTQTPRYLIKTRGQQVTLSCSPISGHRSVSWYQQTPGQGLQFLFEYFSETQRNKGNFPGRFSGRQFSNSRSEMNVSTLELGDSALYLCASSSGQANTDTQYFGPGTRLTVL.

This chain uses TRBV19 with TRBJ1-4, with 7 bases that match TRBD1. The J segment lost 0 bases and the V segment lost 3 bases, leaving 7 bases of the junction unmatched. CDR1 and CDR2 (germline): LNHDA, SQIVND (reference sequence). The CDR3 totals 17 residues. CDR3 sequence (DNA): TGTGCCAGTAGTATTGGGGGGACAGTCGCAACTAATGAAAAACTGTTTTTT. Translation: CASSIGGTVATNEKLFF.

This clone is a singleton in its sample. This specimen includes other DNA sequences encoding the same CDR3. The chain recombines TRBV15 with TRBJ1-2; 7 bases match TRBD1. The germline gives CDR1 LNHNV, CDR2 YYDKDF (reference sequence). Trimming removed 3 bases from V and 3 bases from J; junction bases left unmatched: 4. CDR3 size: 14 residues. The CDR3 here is CATSRDGTDYGYTF. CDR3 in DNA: TGTGCCACCAGCAGGGACGGGACAGACTATGGCTACACCTTC. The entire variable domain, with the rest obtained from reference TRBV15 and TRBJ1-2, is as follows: DAMVIQNPRYQVTQFGKPVTLSCSQTLNHNVMYWYQQKSSQAPKLLFHYYDKDFNNEADTPDNFQSRRPNTSFCFLDIRSPGLGDTAMYLCATSRDGTDYGYTFGSGTRLTVV.